The sequence of this T cell receptor (beta chain) was determined in a study of blood T cell repertoires in COVID-19. Study details: Some COVID-19 samples were acute and others convalescent; all came from the United States, Italy and Spain. T cells, B-cell-depleted T cells, or PBMCs supplied cDNA or gDNA.

The CDR3 covers 14 residues. With V trimmed by 5 bases and J by 6 bases, 6 bases remained unmatched. Germline V lookup: CDR1 MDHEN, CDR2 SYDVKM. Sequencing was performed with immunoSEQ multiplex PCR; in TCRdb, only in-frame clones are kept and a portion is missing. The sample carries about 270,000 clones, 88% recorded once. Individuals aged about 18 to 100 years were recruited from 24 US areas. Participants reported their clinical history, and cohort assignment relied on those reports. Sequencing input: PBMCs or T cells enriched from blood (not recorded which). The V gene is TRBV28, the J gene TRBJ1-5, with 8 bases identical to TRBD1. The source is a woman in her thirties or forties with acute COVID-19. CDR3: CASSQRTGSQPQHF. The DNA of the CDR3 is TGTGCCAGCAGTCAACGGACAGGGTCTCAGCCCCAGCATTTT.